The present T cell receptor beta chain was sequenced within a study of graft-versus-host responses after intestinal transplantation. Study-wide results and caveats: Some patients had graft-donor T cell macrochimerism. In their allografts, the ratios of graft-versus-host to host-versus-graft T cell clones were high.

Profiling relied on immunoSEQ multiplex PCR, and the TCRdb table lists in-frame clones only, not all of them. The sample carries tens of thousands of clones, around nine tenths recorded once. Comments on this clone: The target antigen is unknown.

The CDR3 totals 14 residues. The V end was cut by 7 bases, the J end by 6 bases, with 15 bases between. Looked up from germline, CDR1 is SNHLY and CDR2 is FYNNEI. The chain uses TRBV2 and TRBJ2-2, with D maybe TRBD2 (6 bases). This receptor was identified in a human patient who received an intestinal transplant, so some T cells may come from the graft donor. The sequencing here drew on PBMCs, taken about 15 months after intestinal transplantation. The CDR3 region has the DNA TGTGCCAGCAAGCTAGCGACGACTGCCGGGGAGCTGTTTTTT. Translated: CASKLATTAGELFF.